Presented here are 4 T cell receptor beta chains from one specimen sequenced in a study of CD8+ T cells in alopecia areata. Following RNA extraction, reverse transcription yielded cDNA that acted as the sequencing template. Some clones are missing from TCRdb's copy, which holds only in-frame ones; the method was immunoSEQ multiplex PCR. Of roughly 150,000 clones detected, about 50% appear once; the ten largest clones hold less than 20%. Sample: CD8+ T cells sorted from blood, taken at week 0. These receptor sequences come from a human donor with alopecia areata.

The CDR3 here is CASSLQGRGENEQFF. CDR3 DNA: TGTGCCAGCAGTTTGCAAGGGCGGGGGGAGAATGAGCAGTTCTTC. The V and J genes are TRBV27 and TRBJ2-1; 8 bases align to TRBD2. This CDR3 comprises 15 residues. Trimming took 3 bases from V and 7 from J; bases not matched to a gene: 8. CDR1 is MNHEY and CDR2 is SMNVEV in the germline V gene (reference sequence).

The CDR3 region has the DNA TGTGCCAGCAGCCTATGGACTACCGATACGCAGTATTTT. Its protein product is CASSLWTTDTQYF. The chain carries TRBV7-3 and TRBJ2-3; a possible D gene is TRBD2 (6 bases). Germline CDR1 reads SGHTA; CDR2 reads FQGTGA. This CDR3 comprises 13 residues. V lost 5 bases and J lost 6, with 12 bases in between.

The chain joins TRBV4-1 to TRBJ2-7; the match to TRBD1 covers 9 bases. V was clipped by 3 bases and J by 2 bases; unmatched bases: 5. Germline CDR1 MGHRA, CDR2 YSYEKL. The CDR3 contains 15 residues. CDR3 nucleotides: TGCGCCAGCAGCCAGTCGACAGGGGGTACCTACGAGCAGTACTTC. This sequence encodes CASSQSTGGTYEQYF.

J is TRBJ2-7 and V is TRBV7-9; no reliable D call. V was cut by 8 bases and J by 4 bases, with 6 bases left in between. Looked up from germline, CDR1 is SEHNR and CDR2 is FQNEAQ (reference sequence). The CDR3 is made up of 10 amino acids. CDR3 sequence (DNA): TGTGCCAGCGGCGGTTACGAGCAGTACTTC. Its protein product is CASGGYEQYF.